These T cell receptor beta chains were read from a single sample in a study of CD8+ T cells in alopecia areata. This table comes from immunoSEQ multiplex PCR, and its TCRdb copy is limited to in-frame clones, with some not included. The table lists about 200,000 clones, about three fifths of them singletons. The sequencing used CD4+ T cells sorted from blood, collected at week 24, from a patient treated with tofacitinib. Source of these receptors: a human donor with alopecia areata. CDR3s include the opening cysteine and the closing phenylalanine or tryptophan. D genes are given only for firm matches. Size values are once, few and many counts, or a class for expanded clones, and some rows have none.

clone size,V gene,CDR3 length,D gene,J gene,CDR3 DNA,CDR3 protein
.,TRBV10-3,15,TRBD2,TRBJ2-1,TGTGCCATCAGCGGACTAGCGGGCTCCTACAATGAGCAGTTCTTC,CAISGLAGSYNEQFF
.,TRBV5-1,14,.,TRBJ2-3,TGCGCCAGCAGCCCTCGTTCGGCAGCAGATACGCAGTATTTT,CASSPRSAADTQYF
.,TRBV7-9,15,TRBD1,TRBJ2-1,TGTGCCAGCAGCGTTAAGGGGGCTGGCTACAATGAGCAGTTCTTC,CASSVKGAGYNEQFF
.,TRBV29-1,15,.,TRBJ2-4,TGCAGCGTTGAAACTTCAAACCTAGCCAAAAACATTCAGTACTTC,CSVETSNLAKNIQYF
.,TRBV5-1,14,.,TRBJ2-1,TGCGCCAGCAGCCCGGCCCAGTCGTACAATGAGCAGTTCTTC,CASSPAQSYNEQFF
.,TRBV7-8,13,.,TRBJ2-7,TGTGCCAGCAGCCGCCGGGAAAGGGGCGAGCAGTACTTC,CASSRRERGEQYF
.,TRBV13,19,TRBD2,TRBJ2-5,TGTGCCAGCAGCCACAGCGCGACTACTAGCGGGAGGTTCCAAGAGACCCAGTACTTC,CASSHSATTSGRFQETQYF
few,TRBV2,15,.,TRBJ1-5,TGTGCCAGCAGTGAAGAGAGCGGCAGCAATCAGCCCCAGCATTTT,CASSEESGSNQPQHF
.,TRBV5-4,14,.,TRBJ2-5,TGTGCCAGCAGCTTGCTAGTGACACAAGAGACCCAGTACTTC,CASSLLVTQETQYF
few,TRBV7-9,14,.,TRBJ2-2,TGTGCCAGCAGCTTAAGGGGGAGCACCGGGGAGCTGTTTTTT,CASSLRGSTGELFF
once,TRBV7-3,16,.,TRBJ2-1,TGTGCCAGCAGCTTATCTCCCCCATCCTCGGGGAATGAGCAGTTCTTC,CASSLSPPSSGNEQFF
few,TRBV18,15,.,TRBJ2-7,TGTGCCAGCTCACTCCCGGGACACCATTTGGGGGAGCAGTACTTC,CASSLPGHHLGEQYF